The 22 T cell receptor beta chains below all came from one sample that was sequenced in a study of identical twins. TCRdb reprocessed the 5' RACE reads via MiXCR and lists one record per CDR3 protein. The sample contains fewer than 500,000 distinct CDR3 sequences, roughly an eighth of which appear only once. The sample also formed part of further work on yellow fever vaccine responses in identical twins.

The sample was CD4+ T cells sorted from blood. These receptors all stem from a woman aged 18-29 years in good health.

In this sample, this clonotype turned up a few times. The rearrangement joins TRBV6-4 to TRBJ2-3; 8 bases fit TRBD1. Looked up from germline, CDR1 is MRHNA and CDR2 is SNTAGT. The CDR3 is 15 residues long. Losses at the gene ends were 4 bases for V and 8 bases for J; bases not matched to a gene: 11. In nucleotides, the CDR3 is TGTGCCAGCAGTGTCGATGGCAGGGGGCGCGGTACGCAGTATTTT. Residues: CASSVDGRGRGTQYF.

The rearrangement uses TRBV29-1 and TRBJ2-5, with 7 bases that match TRBD2. Trimming at V came to 6 bases and at J to 5 bases, leaving 9 bases not matched to a gene. CDR1 and CDR2 from the germline V gene are SQVTM and ANQGSEA. The CDR3 has 13 residues. CDR3 in amino acids: CSVRDGGKETQYF. The CDR3 region has the DNA TGCAGCGTGAGGGACGGGGGGAAGGAGACCCAGTACTTC.

The chain couples TRBV15 to TRBJ2-3; TRBD2 matches at 8 bases. Trimming cost V 3 bases and J 7 bases; bases outside gene matches: 12. The CDR3 totals 16 residues. Germline CDR1 LNHNV, CDR2 YYDKDF (reference sequence). The DNA for the CDR3 is TGTGCCACCAGCAGTGTTAGAGCGGGGGCGAAAAATACGCAGTATTTT. Translated: CATSSVRAGAKNTQYF.

The chain uses TRBV2 and TRBJ2-3, with 7 bases matching TRBD2. Germline CDR1 and CDR2: SNHLY and FYNNEI. Trimming at V came to 7 bases and at J to 0 bases, leaving 7 bases not matched to a gene. This CDR3 spans 15 amino acids. CDR3 DNA: TGTGCCAGCATGGCTAGCGGATCTAGCACAGATACGCAGTATTTT. Protein product: CASMASGSSTDTQYF. The variable domain in full, completed from reference TRBV2 and TRBJ2-3, reads EPEVTQTPSHQVTQMGQEVILRCVPISNHLYFYWYRQILGQKVEFLVSFYNNEISEKSEIFDDQFSVERPDGSNFTLKIRSTKLEDSAMYFCASMASGSSTDTQYFGPGTRLTVL.

This clonotype has ten or more counts. This chain joins TRBV28 and TRBJ1-4; D is ambiguous. Per germline, CDR1 MDHEN and CDR2 SYDVKM. The CDR3 covers 16 residues. Deletions cut 5 bases from V and 0 bases from J, with 13 bases between. The CDR3 DNA follows: TGTGCCAGCAGTGACCCCCGTGGGGCAACTAATGAAAAACTGTTTTTT. It is translated as CASSDPRGATNEKLFF. Full variable domain (remainder filled in from reference TRBV28 and TRBJ1-4): DVKVTQSSRYLVKRTGEKVFLECVQDMDHENMFWYRQDPGLGLRLIYFSYDVKMKEKGDIPEGYSVSREKKERFSLILESASTNQTSMYLCASSDPRGATNEKLFFGSGTQLSVL.

This clonotype was counted many times. The J gene is TRBJ2-7, the V gene TRBV15, with 10 bases identical to TRBD1. CDR3 length: 15 residues. Germline V gene sequence: CDR1 LNHNV, CDR2 YYDKDF (reference sequence). The V segment lost 3 bases and the J segment 4 bases; nucleotides outside the gene matches: 6. CDR3 region: CATSRVGQGEYEQYF. CDR3 bases: TGTGCCACCAGCAGGGTCGGACAGGGGGAATACGAGCAGTACTTC.

The chain recombines TRBV12-3 or TRBV12-4 with TRBJ1-2; D call uncertain. The CDR3 is 18 amino acids. The CDR3, as DNA: TGTACCATCTGTTTAGCGCACGGTGGGAGAGTAGCTAACTATGGCTACACCTTC. Amino acids: CTICLAHGGRVANYGYTF.

This clonotype showed up just a few times. V and J are TRBV7-9 and TRBJ2-1; the match to TRBD1 covers 11 bases. J lost 3 bases, V lost 4 bases, and 8 bases had no gene match. Germline V CDR1 and CDR2: SEHNR, FQNEAQ (reference sequence). The CDR3 is 17 residues long. The CDR3 loop reads CASSSALDRGLYNEQFF. In DNA form, the CDR3 reads TGTGCCAGCAGCTCCGCTCTGGACAGGGGGCTCTACAATGAGCAGTTCTTC. Combining the CDR3 with reference TRBV7-9 and TRBJ2-1 gives the whole variable domain DTGVSQNPRHKITKRGQNVTFRCDPISEHNRLYWYRQTLGQGPEFLTYFQNEAQLEKSRLLSDRFSAERPKGSFSTLEIQRTEQGDSAMYLCASSSALDRGLYNEQFFGPGTRLTVL.

The chain is built from TRBV28 and TRBJ1-1; the D is unclear. CDR1 is MDHEN and CDR2 is SYDVKM in the germline V gene. The CDR3 is 13 residues long. V was clipped by 6 bases and J by 6 bases, with 14 bases between them. CDR3 sequence: CASRPRVGAEAFF. The CDR3 region has the DNA TGTGCCAGCAGACCACGCGTGGGTGCTGAAGCTTTCTTT.

The V gene is TRBV28, the J gene TRBJ2-7, with D possibly matching TRBD1 (6 bases). Trimming cost V 2 bases and J 0 bases, with 11 bases left between them. This CDR3 spans 15 amino acids. The germline CDR1 and CDR2 sequences are MDHEN and SYDVKM. CDR3 amino acids: CASSLQGTPSYEQYF. DNA of the CDR3: TGTGCCAGCAGTTTACAGGGGACGCCCTCCTACGAGCAGTACTTC.

In nucleotides, the CDR3 is TGCGCCAGCAGTCATAGCGGGATAGCAGATACGCAGTATTTT. Translating it yields CASSHSGIADTQYF. The gene calls are TRBV10-1 and TRBJ2-3; TRBD2 matches at 8 bases. Germline assignment: CDR1 WNHNN and CDR2 SYGVQD (reference sequence). The CDR3 loop spans 14 amino acids. The trim removed 5 bases at V and 4 bases at J, leaving 5 bases unmatched.

This clonotype was detected only a few times. The chain carries TRBV18 and TRBJ1-6, with D perhaps matching TRBD1 (6 bases). V gave up 3 bases and J gave up 5 bases, with 8 bases separating them. Germline assignment: CDR1 KGHSH and CDR2 LQKENI. This CDR3 is 14 amino acids long. The CDR3 here is CASSPSGDNSPLHF. The CDR3 region has the DNA TGTGCCAGCTCACCTTCAGGGGATAATTCACCCCTCCACTTT.

This clonotype appeared many times. This rearrangement joins TRBV6-2 or TRBV6-3 to TRBJ1-5; perhaps TRBD1 as D (6 bases). The CDR3 runs 14 residues. Between the trimmed V and J ends, which lost 7 bases and 7 bases, there was a span of 17 bases. In germline, CDR1 is MNHEY, CDR2 SVGEGT. The CDR3 region is CASKLTGSFQPQHF. CDR3 DNA sequence: TGTGCCAGCAAGCTGACAGGTTCGTTCCAGCCCCAGCATTTT.

This chain links TRBV27 with TRBJ2-2; TRBD2 matches at 10 bases. CDR1 is MNHEY and CDR2 is SMNVEV in the germline V gene (reference sequence). There are 16 residues in the CDR3. With V trimmed by 5 bases and J by 1 base, 4 bases remained unmatched. Written as DNA, the CDR3 is TGTGCCAGCAGTAAAATAGCGGGAGGGAACACCGGGGAGCTGTTTTTT. This translates into CASSKIAGGNTGELFF.

This clonotype appeared a few times. The V and J genes are TRBV10-3 and TRBJ2-3; possibly TRBD1 or TRBD2 for D (6 bases each). There are 14 residues in the CDR3. Deletions cut 4 bases from V and 8 bases from J, with 16 bases between. Germline CDR1 and CDR2: ENHRY and SYGVKD. CDR3 region: CAISAGGGDPTQYF. The CDR3 nucleotides are TGTGCCATCAGTGCCGGGGGCGGGGACCCTACGCAGTATTTT.

The table lists this clonotype with a few counts. The chain couples TRBV6-2 or TRBV6-3 to TRBJ2-5; TRBD2 agrees at 8 bases. The V and J ends lost 0 bases and 4 bases, in that order; junction bases with no gene match: 22. The germline V gene encodes CDR1 MNHEY and CDR2 SVGEGT. This CDR3 has 21 amino acids. CDR3 DNA: TGTGCCAGCAGTTACTCGTTGAGGGTTGCTAGGCTAGCGGGCCCCGGAGAGACCCAGTACTTC. The encoded protein is CASSYSLRVARLAGPGETQYF.

There are many counts of this clonotype. The V and J genes are TRBV7-2 and TRBJ2-3; no reliable D call. CDR3 length equals 12 residues. Germline assignment: CDR1 SGHTA and CDR2 FQGNSA. Trimming left V 4 bases short and J 4 bases short, with 6 bases between. This CDR3 reads CASSSIPDTQYF. The CDR3 DNA sequence: TGTGCCAGCAGCTCGATACCAGATACGCAGTATTTT. Full variable domain (outside the CDR3, taken from reference TRBV7-2 and TRBJ2-3): GAGVSQSPSNKVTEKGKDVELRCDPISGHTALYWYRQSLGQGLEFLIYFQGNSAPDKSGLPSDRFSAERTGGSVSTLTIQRTQQEDSAVYLCASSSIPDTQYFGPGTRLTVL.

The table lists this clonotype with a few counts. The chain links TRBV4-2 to TRBJ2-7, with 9 positions matching TRBD1. This CDR3 region has 15 residues. Germline CDR1 LGHNA, CDR2 YNFKEQ. V trimming: 5 bases; J trimming: 7 bases; junction bases outside the gene matches: 12. CDR3 sequence (DNA): TGTGCCAGCAGCGTTCCGGGACAGGGAGCGGGTGAGCAGTACTTC. Translating gives CASSVPGQGAGEQYF.

The gene calls are TRBV5-1 and TRBJ2-2, with 14 bases fitting TRBD2. Germline V lookup: CDR1 SGHRS, CDR2 YFSETQ. CDR3 size: 18 residues. Losses at the gene ends were 6 bases for V and 5 bases for J; bases not matched to a gene: 12. CDR3 in DNA: TGCGCCAGCACCCGAAGAATGGGACTAGCGGGGGATACCGGGGAGCTGTTTTTT. This gives the protein CASTRRMGLAGDTGELFF.

In its sample, this clonotype was seen a few times. The genes are TRBV7-9 and TRBJ2-1; D might be TRBD1 (6 bases). The germline CDR1 and CDR2 sequences are SEHNR and FQNEAQ (reference sequence). The CDR3 is 17 residues long. V gave up 1 base and J gave up 3 bases, with 16 bases separating them. CDR3 DNA: TGTGCCAGCAGCTTAGAACGGGGCAGGGGTGTCTACAATGAGCAGTTCTTC. Translating it yields CASSLERGRGVYNEQFF.

V is TRBV11-1 and J is TRBJ2-7; 8 bases map to TRBD1. Unmatched junction bases numbered 6, after V lost 3 bases and J lost 5 bases. The CDR3 sequence is 14 residues long. Germline loops: CDR1 SGHAT, CDR2 FQDESV (reference sequence). The CDR3 region has the DNA TGTGCCAGCAGCTTCCCAGGGGGCACCAACGAGCAGTACTTC. This sequence encodes CASSFPGGTNEQYF.

This clonotype has more than one count but fewer than ten. The rearrangement joins TRBV29-1 to TRBJ2-1; D is possibly TRBD1 (6 bases). Germline values: CDR1 SQVTM, CDR2 ANQGSEA. The CDR3 length is 13 residues. The V and J ends lost 4 bases and 6 bases respectively, with 13 bases between them. The chain's CDR3 is CSVVSQGINEQFF. The CDR3 region has the DNA TGCAGCGTTGTCTCACAGGGAATCAATGAGCAGTTCTTC.